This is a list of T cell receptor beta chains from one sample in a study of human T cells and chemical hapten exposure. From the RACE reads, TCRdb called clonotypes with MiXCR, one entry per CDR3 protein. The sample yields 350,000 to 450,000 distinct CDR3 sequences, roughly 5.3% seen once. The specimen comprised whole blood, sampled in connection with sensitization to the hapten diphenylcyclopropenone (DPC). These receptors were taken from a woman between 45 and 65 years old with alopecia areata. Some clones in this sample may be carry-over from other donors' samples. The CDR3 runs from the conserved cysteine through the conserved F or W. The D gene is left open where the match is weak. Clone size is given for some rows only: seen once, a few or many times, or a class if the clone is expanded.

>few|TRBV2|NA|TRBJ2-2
TGTGCCAGGGACAGAGAGAACACCGGGGAGCTGTTTTTT
CARDRENTGELFF
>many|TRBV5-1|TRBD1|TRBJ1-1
TGCGCCAGCAGCTCCGACAGGGACACTGAAGCTTTCTTT
CASSSDRDTEAFF
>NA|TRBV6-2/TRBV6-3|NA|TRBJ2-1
TGTGCCAGCAGTCCCAACCGGTTGGGCTCCTACAATGAGCAGTTCTTC
CASSPNRLGSYNEQFF
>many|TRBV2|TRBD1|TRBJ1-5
TGTGCCAGCAGTGGACAGGGGCGAAATCAGCCCCAGCATTTT
CASSGQGRNQPQHF
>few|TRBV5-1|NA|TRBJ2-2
TGCGCCAGCAGCCCGAGCGGCGACTATACCGGGGAGCTGTTTTTT
CASSPSGDYTGELFF
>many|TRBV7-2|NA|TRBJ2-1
TGTGCCAGCAGCTTACTAGGGATGCCGGGGTACAATGAGCAGTTCTTC
CASSLLGMPGYNEQFF
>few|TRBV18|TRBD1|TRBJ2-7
TGTGCCAGCTCACCAAGACAGGGTACTTACTACGAGCAGTACTTC
CASSPRQGTYYEQYF
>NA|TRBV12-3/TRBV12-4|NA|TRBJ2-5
TGTGCCAGCAGTTTGACGTTAGGAGAGACCCAGTACTTC
CASSLTLGETQYF
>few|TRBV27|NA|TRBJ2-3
TGTGCCAGCAGTTCCGGGGGGAGGAGGGGGCTCCTCAGCACAGATACGCAGTATTTT
CASSSGGRRGLLSTDTQYF
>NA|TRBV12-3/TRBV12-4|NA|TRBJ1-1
TGTGCCCTAGGGGGAGTTGGTGGCACTGAAGCTTTCTTT
CALGGVGGTEAFF
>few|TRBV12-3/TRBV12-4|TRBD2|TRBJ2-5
TGTGCCAGCAGTTCTCGACTAGCGGGGCTCCAAGAGACCCAGTACTTC
CASSSRLAGLQETQYF
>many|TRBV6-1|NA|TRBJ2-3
TGTGCCAGCAGTGAAGTGATAGACTCCTACACAGATACGCAGTATTTT
CASSEVIDSYTDTQYF
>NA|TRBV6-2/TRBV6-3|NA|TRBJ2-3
TGTGCCAGCAGTTACCCGGACTCGATCAGCACAGATACGCAGTATTTT
CASSYPDSISTDTQYF
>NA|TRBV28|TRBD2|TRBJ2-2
TGTGCCAGCAGTTATCCTAGCGGGAGTATCGGGGAGCTGTTTTTT
CASSYPSGSIGELFF
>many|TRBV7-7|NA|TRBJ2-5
TGTGCCAGCAGCCCCCACGGGACGGAACTGGAGACCCAGTACTTC
CASSPHGTELETQYF
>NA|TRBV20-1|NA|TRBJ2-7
TGCAGTGCCCGAGCACAGTGGGTCATGGAGTACGAGCAGTACTTC
CSARAQWVMEYEQYF
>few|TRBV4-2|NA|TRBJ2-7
TGTGCCAGCAGCCAACTTGCGGGATACGAGCAGTACTTC
CASSQLAGYEQYF
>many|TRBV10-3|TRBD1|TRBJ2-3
TGTGCCATCAACCCAGGGGGTACCCACGTCGATACGCAGTATTTT
CAINPGGTHVDTQYF
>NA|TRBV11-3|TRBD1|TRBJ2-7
TGTGCCAGCAGCTACACGGGACAGGGGTCCTACGAGCAGTACTTC
CASSYTGQGSYEQYF
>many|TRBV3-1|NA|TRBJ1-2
TGTGCCAGCAGCCAAGGTGATGGCTACACCTTC
CASSQGDGYTF
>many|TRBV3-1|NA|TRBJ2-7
TGTGCCAGCAGCCAAGATCCGCCAGGGGCCGCCTACGAGCAGTACTTC
CASSQDPPGAAYEQYF
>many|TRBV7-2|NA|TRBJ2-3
TGTGCCAGCAGCTTAACCTTCCCCACAGATACGCAGTATTTT
CASSLTFPTDTQYF
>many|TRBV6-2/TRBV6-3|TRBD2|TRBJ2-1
TGTGCCAGCATGGGGGGGTTCTACAATGAGCAGTTCTTC
CASMGGFYNEQFF
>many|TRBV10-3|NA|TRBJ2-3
TGTGCCATCAGTGAGTCCCCGACAGATACGCAGTATTTT
CAISESPTDTQYF